This is a list of T cell receptor beta chains from one sample in a study of T cell repertoires in cytomegalovirus infection. TCRdb re-analysed the reads in MiXCR, keeping a single row per CDR3 protein. This table holds hundreds of thousands of distinct CDR3 sequences, roughly 24% found once. The material sequenced was CD8+ T cells from PBMCs. These receptors were collected from a human donor in good health (CMV status not recorded). Some clones in this sample may be carry-over from other donors' samples. CDR3s include the opening cysteine and the closing phenylalanine or tryptophan. A D gene is named only where the DNA matches it firmly. Clone size is stated in some rows and not others, as once, few, many or a class when expanded.

D,J,size,V,DNA,CDR3
NA,TRBJ2-3,NA,TRBV12-5,TGTGCTAGTGGTTTGCCCGATGAGGCAGGGGCCGCTCATACGCAGTATTTT,CASGLPDEAGAAHTQYF
TRBD1,TRBJ2-7,few,TRBV29-1,TGCAGCGTTGAAGGACCGGGACAGGGCTACGAGCAGTACTTC,CSVEGPGQGYEQYF
TRBD1,TRBJ2-5,NA,TRBV7-9,TGTGCCAGCAGCTCAAGCTCAAGGGGACAGGGGGAAGAGACCCAGTACTTC,CASSSSSRGQGEETQYF
TRBD2,TRBJ2-1,NA,TRBV10-3,TGTGCCAACCAAAACTACCCTAATAGCGGGGGGACATATTCCTACAATGAGCAGTTCTTC,CANQNYPNSGGTYSYNEQFF
NA,TRBJ2-7,many,TRBV6-2/TRBV6-3,TGTGCCAGCAGTTACTCGACGCAGGGGCCTTTCTACGAGCAGTACTTC,CASSYSTQGPFYEQYF
TRBD2,TRBJ2-7,many,TRBV2,TGTGCCAGCAGGGTCCCGGGGGGGCCCTACGAGCAGTACTTC,CASRVPGGPYEQYF
NA,TRBJ2-6,NA,TRBV12-3/TRBV12-4,TGTGCCAGCAGTCCCATGGGGTGGGACGAACTGGGGTCTGGGGCCAACGTCCTGACTTTC,CASSPMGWDELGSGANVLTF
NA,TRBJ2-1,many,TRBV7-6,TGTGCCAGCAGCTTAGGCGCAGTTTACAATGAGCAGTTCTTC,CASSLGAVYNEQFF
NA,TRBJ2-1,many,TRBV6-2/TRBV6-3,TGTGCCAGCAGTCTAGGGATGAATGAGCAGTTCTTC,CASSLGMNEQFF
NA,TRBJ2-1,few,TRBV6-5,TGTGCCAGCAGTTACTCTCTGGGGGTCGGTGAGCAGTTCTTC,CASSYSLGVGEQFF
NA,TRBJ2-5,few,TRBV7-9,TGTGCCAGCAGCCCAGGACATGCCCAAGAGACCCAGTACTTC,CASSPGHAQETQYF
NA,TRBJ1-2,NA,TRBV7-9,TGTGCCAGCAGGGTTGGACTACCTGGCTACACCTTC,CASRVGLPGYTF
NA,TRBJ1-1,few,TRBV5-6,TGTGCCAGCAGCCGAGGGGGTGAGAACACTGAAGCTTTCTTT,CASSRGGENTEAFF
TRBD2,TRBJ2-5,few,TRBV11-3,TGTGCCAGCAGCTTGGGGGGGTCAGAAGAGACCCAGTACTTC,CASSLGGSEETQYF
TRBD2,TRBJ2-3,many,TRBV11-2,TGTGCCAGCAGCTCTTGGACTAGCGGGGGGGCGTCAGATACGCAGTATTTT,CASSSWTSGGASDTQYF
NA,TRBJ1-2,NA,TRBV5-1,TGCGCCAGCAGGGGAACTGAGGACTATGGCTACACCTTC,CASRGTEDYGYTF
NA,TRBJ1-1,few,TRBV25-1,TGTGCCAGCACCCGTACGGCGGTACAGGGCACTGAAGCTTTCTTT,CASTRTAVQGTEAFF
NA,TRBJ2-3,many,TRBV7-8,TGTGCCAGCAGCTTAGCGGCTAGGAGCACAGATACGCAGTATTTT,CASSLAARSTDTQYF
NA,TRBJ2-1,few,TRBV7-9,TGTGCCAGCAGCCCCAGGACTGGGACCTACAATGAGCAGTTCTTC,CASSPRTGTYNEQFF
NA,TRBJ2-1,NA,TRBV20-1,TGCAGTGCAAGGCCTTCAACTAACAATGAGCAGTTCTTC,CSARPSTNNEQFF
NA,TRBJ1-2,NA,TRBV4-2,TGTGCCAGCAGCCAAGAGGGACTAGACTCCAGCTATGGCTACACCTTC,CASSQEGLDSSYGYTF
NA,TRBJ2-1,many,TRBV7-9,TGTGCCAGCAGCACCTCCCTCGGGGTCTACAATGAGCAGTTCTTC,CASSTSLGVYNEQFF
TRBD1,TRBJ2-7,many,TRBV7-8,TGTGCCAGCAGCTCTCGGACAGGGGGCAAGAACGAGCAGTACTTC,CASSSRTGGKNEQYF
NA,TRBJ2-7,NA,TRBV5-1,TGCGCCAGCAGCCCCGCCGGGGACCACTACGAGCAGTACTTC,CASSPAGDHYEQYF
NA,TRBJ1-5,NA,TRBV5-6,TGTGCCAGCAGCGGAGGGGGGAATCAGCCCCAGCATTTT,CASSGGGNQPQHF
NA,TRBJ1-1,many,TRBV7-2,TGTGCCAGCAGCTTATCGGAGGGCGAGGGAGAAGCTTTCTTT,CASSLSEGEGEAFF
NA,TRBJ1-1,many,TRBV29-1,TGCAGCGTTGCCGCGAACACTGAAGCTTTCTTT,CSVAANTEAFF
NA,TRBJ1-2,NA,TRBV7-9,TGTGCCAGCAGACTAGAGGGCTTGGGACACCTAAGTAACTATGGCTACACCTTC,CASRLEGLGHLSNYGYTF
NA,TRBJ2-3,many,TRBV7-8,TGTGCCAGCAGCTTAACCGGGATCTACAACTCTGGCACAGATACGCAGTATTTT,CASSLTGIYNSGTDTQYF
NA,TRBJ1-1,NA,TRBV7-9,TGTGCCAGCAGGTCAGGGGTGAACACTGAAGCTTTCTTT,CASRSGVNTEAFF
TRBD2,TRBJ2-7,many,TRBV7-2,TGTGCCAGCAGCTTAGGGGTAGAAGGGACTAGCGGGGGGCCCCGCTACGAGCAGTACTTC,CASSLGVEGTSGGPRYEQYF
NA,TRBJ1-1,NA,TRBV29-1,TGCAGCGTTGTTGACATGAACACTGAAGCTTTCTTT,CSVVDMNTEAFF
NA,TRBJ1-1,NA,TRBV25-1,TGTGCCAGCAGTGGGGGTCTTGACACTGAAGCTTTCTTT,CASSGGLDTEAFF
TRBD1,TRBJ2-7,NA,TRBV29-1,TGCAGCGTTGAAATCCCGGGACAGGGCTACGAGCAGTACTTC,CSVEIPGQGYEQYF
NA,TRBJ2-1,few,TRBV29-1,TGCAGCGTTGGGAGGGCGGATGAGCAGTTCTTC,CSVGRADEQFF
NA,TRBJ2-1,few,TRBV6-6,TGTGCCAGCAGACGCCCCCCGGACAATGAGCAGTTCTTC,CASRRPPDNEQFF
NA,TRBJ1-2,many,TRBV7-8,TGTGCCAGCAGCTTATGGACCTCAGGGAACTATGGCTACACCTTC,CASSLWTSGNYGYTF
NA,TRBJ2-2,NA,TRBV6-5,TGTGCCAGCAGTTACTCCTCGGAGGAGAACACCGGGGAGCTGTTTTTT,CASSYSSEENTGELFF
NA,TRBJ1-1,NA,TRBV6-2/TRBV6-3,TGTGCCAGCAGTTACAGGGTCGTATCAACTGAAGCTTTCTTT,CASSYRVVSTEAFF
NA,TRBJ2-1,few,TRBV7-9,TGTGCCAGCAGCTCGCCCGGCGGGGGCCACTACAATGAGCAGTTCTTC,CASSSPGGGHYNEQFF
TRBD2,TRBJ2-3,NA,TRBV5-6,TGTGCCAGCAGCTTGGGAGTTAGCGGGGTCACAGATACGCAGTATTTT,CASSLGVSGVTDTQYF
NA,TRBJ2-2,NA,TRBV7-6,TGTGCCAGCAGCCTGCCGGGACAGAACACCGGGGAGCTGTTTTTT,CASSLPGQNTGELFF
NA,TRBJ1-1,few,TRBV6-5,TGTGCCAGCAGTTACTCGAAGGGGGGTAGCACTGAAGCTTTCTTT,CASSYSKGGSTEAFF
NA,TRBJ2-3,few,TRBV10-3,TGTGCCATCAGTGAGCCCCGGGTGGACCGCAATACAGATACGCAGTATTTT,CAISEPRVDRNTDTQYF
NA,TRBJ1-5,NA,TRBV27,TGTGCCAGCAGCCCCATCGAAAGGGGAGGGCAGCCCCAGCATTTT,CASSPIERGGQPQHF
NA,TRBJ2-1,NA,TRBV4-1,TGCGCCAGCAGCCACCCCTCCGGAGTTTATGAGCAGTTCTTC,CASSHPSGVYEQFF
NA,TRBJ2-1,many,TRBV7-8,TGTGCCAGCAGCCCTACCGGGGCCGCACGTGGTGACAATGAGCAGTTCTTC,CASSPTGAARGDNEQFF
TRBD2,TRBJ2-1,NA,TRBV20-1,TGCAGTGCTAGCCAAGCGGGGGCCCCTTACAATGAGCAGTTCTTC,CSASQAGAPYNEQFF
NA,TRBJ1-6,NA,TRBV15,TGTGCCACCAGCAGAGATTTCCCAGGGCGCTATAATTCACCCCTCCACTTT,CATSRDFPGRYNSPLHF
NA,TRBJ2-5,many,TRBV7-2,TGTGCCAGCAGCTATCGCCAAGAGACCCAGTACTTC,CASSYRQETQYF
NA,TRBJ1-6,NA,TRBV7-9,TGTGCCAGCACCCTAGGGAATTCACCCCTCCACTTT,CASTLGNSPLHF
NA,TRBJ2-7,few,TRBV6-5,TGTGCCAGCAGTTGGACCCCCCGGGCTGAGCAGTACTTC,CASSWTPRAEQYF
NA,TRBJ1-6,NA,TRBV20-1,TGCAGTGCTAGAGAGTCGGGGGGCGGTAACTCCTATAATTCACCCCTCCACTTT,CSARESGGGNSYNSPLHF
NA,TRBJ2-7,NA,TRBV20-1,TGCAGTGCTAGAGGCCAGACGGCTCACTACGAGCAGTACTTC,CSARGQTAHYEQYF